These T cell receptor beta chains were read from a single sample in a study of cytomegalovirus exposure and HLA in healthy donors. Here immunoSEQ multiplex PCR was the method, and the copy in TCRdb shows in-frame clones only, minus some. The sample holds some 200,000 clones, roughly 85% seen once. Sequencing was carried out using PBMCs. The receptors were gathered from a woman under 30 in good health and CMV-seronegative. Each CDR3 is given with its conserved first and last residue. Fields, in order: CDR3 DNA, CDR3 protein, D gene, V gene, J gene, clone size. A D gene is named only where the DNA matches it firmly. Only some rows state a clone size, as once, few, many or a class for expanded clones.

CDR3 DNA: TGTGCCAGCAGTCTATCCCAGGGGTCAAGGGAGCAGTTCTTC; CDR3 protein: CASSLSQGSREQFF; D gene: NA; V gene: TRBV28; J gene: TRBJ2-1; clone size: NA
CDR3 DNA: TGTGCCAGCAGCCAAGACAAATACAGGGGGCGGACTGAAAAACTGTTTTTT; CDR3 protein: CASSQDKYRGRTEKLFF; D gene: TRBD1; V gene: TRBV4-2; J gene: TRBJ1-4; clone size: NA
CDR3 DNA: TGCGCCAGCAGCCAAGCGAGCTGGGAGGGGGTGTTTGACACCGGGGAGCTGTTTTTT; CDR3 protein: CASSQASWEGVFDTGELFF; D gene: NA; V gene: TRBV4-1; J gene: TRBJ2-2; clone size: NA
CDR3 DNA: TGTGCCAGCAGTCCAACGGGACTAGCGGGAGTTCACTCCGAGACCCAGTACTTC; CDR3 protein: CASSPTGLAGVHSETQYF; D gene: TRBD2; V gene: TRBV28; J gene: TRBJ2-5; clone size: NA
CDR3 DNA: TGTGCCAGCAGTTCCCGGACACGCGACAGCACAGATACGCAGTATTTT; CDR3 protein: CASSSRTRDSTDTQYF; D gene: NA; V gene: TRBV6-5; J gene: TRBJ2-3; clone size: once
CDR3 DNA: TGTGCCAGCAGCTTAGAGGCAGGGGACGAGCAGTACTTC; CDR3 protein: CASSLEAGDEQYF; D gene: NA; V gene: TRBV7-2; J gene: TRBJ2-7; clone size: NA
CDR3 DNA: TGTGCCAGCAGGGGGACAGGGCCCGGGGAGCTGTTTTTT; CDR3 protein: CASRGTGPGELFF; D gene: TRBD1; V gene: TRBV2; J gene: TRBJ2-2; clone size: few
CDR3 DNA: TGCGCCAGCAGTGAGGAGGGCCGGGGCACTGAAGCTTTCTTT; CDR3 protein: CASSEEGRGTEAFF; D gene: NA; V gene: TRBV10-1; J gene: TRBJ1-1; clone size: NA
CDR3 DNA: TGTGCCAGTACCTTCGAGGACGGGAGCTCCTACAATGAGCAGTTCTTC; CDR3 protein: CASTFEDGSSYNEQFF; D gene: NA; V gene: TRBV19; J gene: TRBJ2-1; clone size: NA
CDR3 DNA: TGTGCCAGCAGCCCAGGACTGGGGAGTTCATGGGACTATGGCTACACCTTC; CDR3 protein: CASSPGLGSSWDYGYTF; D gene: NA; V gene: TRBV9; J gene: TRBJ1-2; clone size: NA
CDR3 DNA: TGTGCCAGCTCACCATTTGCAGCGGGGGGGACAGATACGCAGTATTTT; CDR3 protein: CASSPFAAGGTDTQYF; D gene: TRBD2; V gene: TRBV18; J gene: TRBJ2-3; clone size: NA